The sample holds a few counts of the clone carrying this T cell receptor beta chain. Its target is unknown. The data were obtained in a study of cytotoxic CD8 clonotypes in ibrutinib-treated CLL. Overall study findings and caveats: Samples were collected at differing times from sustained-remission and progressing patients.

Researchers set a sequencing depth target of 1 in 200,000 to 1 in 1 million T cells. Profiled with immunoSEQ multiplex PCR; TCRdb holds only in-frame clones, not every one. The sample records approximately 45,000 clones, around 73% being singletons. V lost 0 bases to trimming and J lost 6 bases, with 12 bases between them. This CDR3 is 15 amino acids long. The germline V gene encodes CDR1 MNHNY and CDR2 SVGAGI (reference sequence). The clonotype comes from a human donor with chronic lymphocytic leukemia. The rearrangement uses TRBV6-6 and TRBJ2-1; perhaps TRBD2 as D (7 bases). The source material was PBMCs, sampled after 12 months of ibrutinib treatment. The CDR3 reads CASSYSGGGVNEQFF. CDR3 nucleotide sequence: TGTGCCAGCAGTTACTCGGGCGGGGGCGTCAATGAGCAGTTCTTC.